This TCR beta chain was recorded in a study of beta chain features in type 1 diabetes (dated by TCRdb to the late 2010s). Background on the whole study: Mean age, gender distribution, total cell number and subset yield were not different between patients and healthy donors. Regulatory and stem cell-like memory subsets were isolated from only 8 patients and about 8 healthy donors, whereas naive and central memory subsets came from all 30 or so donors. A total of roughly 100 million sorted cells were examined across all samples, and RNA yield correlated strongly with the number of cells per subset. The study compared TCRB repertoires of sorted circulating CD4+ T cell subsets between recently diagnosed type 1 diabetes patients and matched healthy donors. Points the paper makes about the study in general: Naive, central memory and regulatory TCRB repertoires appeared more similar among patients than among healthy donors. Because cDNA was sequenced instead of genomic DNA, highly expressing activated cells could be over-represented, though the groups showed no difference in activation or CD3 levels. Because the HLA sub-analyses included only small numbers of individuals, any influence of HLA type on TCRB rearrangement was left unresolved. PCR might favor shorter templates, but patient and control samples were amplified and corrected together, so any skew would affect both groups equally. Type 1 diabetes patients showed a moderate but significant shortening of TCRB CDR3 length in all four CD4+ subsets. At VDJ recombination sites, patients with type 1 diabetes made fewer insertions and deleted more nucleotides, a pattern implying thymic rearrangement abnormalities.

All of the isolated RNA was reverse transcribed with the High Capacity cDNA Reverse Transcription Kit, so expressed TCRB transcripts were sequenced. Naive, central memory and regulatory T cell samples underwent deep immunoSEQ sequencing, averaging around 3.9 million total reads per sample. Sorted cells were lysed in RLT buffer and RNA was extracted with DNase-treated RNeasy Micro or Mini kits, depending on cell number. Each cell subset was processed separately to prevent cross-contamination, with patient and healthy donor samples processed together. TCRB sequences were amplified from cDNA with the immunoSEQ multiplex PCR, producing 87-bp fragments spanning the CDR3 region. Sequencing of the amplicons was performed on the Illumina HiSeq platform. The original pipeline was this. PCR bias was computationally corrected using synthetic template baselines, reads within Hamming distance 2 were collapsed, and singletons that could not be merged were discarded. Reads were aligned against IMGT to assign V, D and J genes, CDR3 length and insertions or deletions at six rearrangement sites. Within each subset, clonotype counts were normalized to sorted cell number, after which true diversity and Gini coefficients were computed with the tcR R package. The overlap coefficient, calculated on TCRB nucleotide sequences, was used to measure repertoire sharing. Out-of-frame TCRB sequences from naive cells were analyzed as a proxy for the pre-selection repertoire. The immuneACCESS repertoire file appears here via TCRdb, limited to in-frame rearrangements. These files lack a portion of the clones; in checked studies, under half of the deficit traces to unresolved V genes, and the cause of the others is not known. The D gene and trimming were derived from the DNA, and the V and J assignments and clone size from that table. The sample contains fewer than 900,000 clones, roughly 15% of them found a single time. The ten top clones hold about 0.025% of the sample.

As to this clone: No cognate antigen has been identified for it. The input lacks base qualities; no much larger clone sits a single base away.

A single peripheral blood draw of about 116 mL on average was collected from each donor into heparinised tubes. A BD FACSAria II was used to sort naive, central memory, regulatory and stem cell-like memory CD4+ T cells with a panel that included CD45RO, CCR7, CD25, CD127, CD95 and CD27. All sorted populations exceeded 95% purity. PBMCs were isolated right away by Lymphoprep density gradient centrifugation and were stained directly, without culture. So that batch effects would be minimized, each experiment stained and sorted samples in pairs, pairing one healthy donor with one patient. This clonotype originated in a woman aged 18 to 35 in good health. The sequencing input was naive CD4+ T cells from blood. Per the publication, the cell subset or site label means: true naive CD4+ T cells.

The nucleotide sequence reads as follows: TGTGCCAGCAATCGGGAGTTCTACAATGAGCAGTTCTTC. Protein translation: CASNREFYNEQFF. The V and J genes are TRBV6-6 and TRBJ2-1; tentative D gene TRBD2, with 6 bases matching. Based on the germline V gene (reference sequence), the CDR1 and CDR2 sequences are MNHNY and SVGAGI. The CDR3 runs 13 residues from the cysteine to the phenylalanine. Solely the CDR3 DNA is kept, with 39 bases framed from the first base. V is cut by 7 bases and J by 3 bases, and the space between the germline ends is 10 bases.